The T cell receptor beta chain described here comes from a study of blood T cell repertoires in COVID-19. Whole-study context: Acute-phase and convalescent COVID-19 samples originated in the United States, Italy and Spain. T cells, B-cell-depleted T cells, or PBMCs supplied cDNA or gDNA.

The germline V gene encodes CDR1 MDHEN and CDR2 SYDVKM. The CDR3 length is 14 residues. Trimming left V 2 bases short and J 8 bases short, with 12 bases between. Per the original data handling: Nucleated cell counts were estimated from reference gene primer amplification. Assay: immunoSEQ multiplex PCR; the TCRdb copy retains only in-frame clones and omits some. That table gives V, J and clone size, and the DNA gave D and trimming. The data contain over 90,000 clones, roughly four fifths of them singletons. The source of this sequence is a man over 45 with active or convalescent COVID-19. The specimen was peripheral blood. The V call is TRBV28, the J call TRBJ1-4; D is possibly TRBD1 (5 bases). In nucleotides, the CDR3 is TGTGCCAGCAGTTTACCAGGGATTTCGGAAAAACTGTTTTTT. Its protein is CASSLPGISEKLFF.